This T cell receptor (beta chain) was sequenced during a study of shared clonotypes between healthy human individuals. Across the whole study: The cohort comprised a couple of women and three men. Their ages spanned 18 to 49 years. Per donor, three plates held CD4 naive cells, three held CD4 memory, two held CD8 naive and one held CD8 memory. Notes on the study in general: Memory subsets generally showed lower estimated richness than naive subsets.

This CDR3 is built from 11 residues. The germline CDR1 and CDR2 sequences are DFQATT and SNEGSKA (reference sequence). V gave up 8 bases and J gave up 5 bases, with 9 bases separating them. Profiled with immunoSEQ multiplex PCR; TCRdb holds only in-frame clones, not every one. The data contain some 1 million clones, around 74% of them singletons. Worth noting for this clone: Antigen unknown.

Sequencing was done on a sample of memory CD4+ T cells sorted from blood. The subset denotes: CD45RA-negative fraction. This chain uses TRBV20-1 with TRBJ1-4; D gene uncertain. The TCR originated in a man younger than 35 in good health. This CDR3 is CSSELNEKLFF. CDR3 coding DNA: TGCAGTTCGGAACTGAATGAAAAACTGTTTTTT.